The subject of this entry is one T cell receptor (beta chain). This sample is part of a study of blood T cell repertoires in COVID-19. Overall study: Nucleic acid was either cDNA or gDNA, and it came from T cells, B-cell-depleted T cells, or PBMCs.

Clinical history as reported by participants underpinned cohort assignment. Two negative PCRs, clearance, or symptom resolution were required of recovered Cohort 3 donors. The germline gives CDR1 SNHLY, CDR2 FYNNEI. V was clipped by 10 bases and J by 6 bases, with 27 bases between them. The CDR3 has 17 amino acids. This table comes from immunoSEQ multiplex PCR, and its TCRdb copy is limited to in-frame clones, with some not included. This table has just over 300,000 clones, approximately 90% appearing once. The sample comprised PBMCs or T cells enriched from blood (not recorded which). The source is a woman aged 18-29 years who had recovered from COVID-19. This chain connects TRBV2 to TRBJ1-4; maybe TRBD1 (5 bases). CDR3 loop: CATQGEVTKSLDEKLFF. The CDR3 DNA sequence: TGTGCCACCCAGGGTGAGGTAACCAAGTCTCTTGATGAAAAACTGTTTTTT.